The rows below give T cell receptor beta chains drawn from one sample of a study of blood T cell repertoires in COVID-19. Clones were read by immunoSEQ multiplex PCR, and TCRdb kept only the in-frame ones, dropping some. The repertoire holds 120,000 or so clones, around 91% seen once, with 3.8% in the top ten. Specimen: peripheral blood. The receptors shown here come from a woman aged 60 to 75 with COVID-19, enrolled during active disease. CDR3s include the opening cysteine and the closing phenylalanine or tryptophan. A D gene is named only where the DNA matches it firmly. Expanded clones get a size class; other rows say once, few or many, or leave the size out.

v_gene,abundance,d_gene,j_gene,CDR3aa,CDR3nt
TRBV6-5,-,-,TRBJ1-5,CASRQQGYGNQPQHF,TGTGCCAGCAGACAGCAGGGGTACGGCAATCAGCCCCAGCATTTT
TRBV28,-,TRBD1,TRBJ1-2,CASSLGGQGPHYGYTF,TGTGCCAGCAGCCTAGGGGGACAGGGGCCCCACTATGGCTACACCTTC
TRBV7-2,-,-,TRBJ1-4,CASSPTGLNEKLFF,TGTGCCAGCAGCCCGACAGGCCTTAATGAAAAACTGTTTTTT
TRBV3-1/TRBV3-2,-,-,TRBJ2-1,CASRPRAGNNEQFF,TGTGCCAGCAGACCCCGGGCGGGGAACAATGAGCAGTTCTTC
TRBV7-2,-,-,TRBJ2-7,CASSLDRSYEQYF,TGTGCCAGCAGCTTAGACAGGTCCTACGAGCAGTACTTC
TRBV12-3/TRBV12-4,-,-,TRBJ1-1,CASSFRGSTEAFF,TGTGCCAGCAGTTTCAGGGGAAGCACTGAAGCTTTCTTT
TRBV7-3,-,-,TRBJ1-6,CASSSEGAYNSPLHF,TGTGCCAGCAGCTCCGAGGGGGCCTATAATTCACCCCTCCACTTT
TRBV4-1,-,TRBD2,TRBJ2-3,CASSRRLAGGSTDTQYF,TGCGCCAGCAGCAGACGACTAGCGGGGGGGAGCACAGATACGCAGTATTTT
TRBV5-1,-,-,TRBJ2-5,CASRLTGKNDETQYF,TGCGCCAGCAGATTAACCGGGAAAAACGACGAGACCCAGTACTTC
TRBV7-2,-,TRBD2,TRBJ2-1,CASSDPGLAGGYNEQFF,TGTGCCAGCAGCGACCCGGGACTAGCGGGGGGCTACAATGAGCAGTTCTTC
TRBV5-1,-,TRBD2,TRBJ2-3,CASSFSHGLAGSTDTQYF,TGCGCCAGCAGCTTCTCCCACGGACTAGCGGGTTCCACAGATACGCAGTATTTT
TRBV19,-,TRBD1,TRBJ2-6,CASSTRGQNPAGANVLTF,TGTGCCAGTAGTACTAGGGGGCAGAACCCAGCTGGGGCCAACGTCCTGACTTTC
TRBV3-1/TRBV3-2,-,-,TRBJ1-2,CASSQVAGVSGYTF,TGTGCCAGCAGCCAAGTCGCAGGCGTTAGTGGCTACACCTTC
TRBV30,-,TRBD1,TRBJ1-1,CAWSRGQGGEAFF,TGTGCCTGGAGCAGGGGACAGGGGGGGGAAGCTTTCTTT
TRBV4-3,-,-,TRBJ1-1,CASSQVDRWTEAFF,TGCGCCAGCAGCCAAGTCGATCGGTGGACTGAAGCTTTCTTT
TRBV4-1,-,-,TRBJ2-4,CASSQDHAVLAKNIQYF,TGCGCCAGCAGCCAAGATCACGCGGTTTTAGCCAAAAACATTCAGTACTTC
TRBV7-9,few,TRBD1,TRBJ1-2,CASSLDPFSRRQGVHGYTF,TGTGCCAGCAGCTTAGATCCATTTTCGCGCCGACAGGGAGTCCATGGCTACACCTTC
TRBV7-2,-,-,TRBJ1-3,CASSFLNTIYF,TGTGCCAGCAGCTTTCTAAACACCATATATTTT
TRBV5-4,-,-,TRBJ2-3,CASSLDGGTDTQYF,TGTGCCAGCAGCTTGGACGGGGGCACAGATACGCAGTATTTT
TRBV11-2,-,-,TRBJ1-1,CASSFFGGNTEAFF,TGTGCCAGCAGCTTTTTTGGCGGGAACACTGAAGCTTTCTTT
TRBV3-1/TRBV3-2,-,-,TRBJ1-2,CASSQDQAGWHYGYTF,TGTGCCAGCAGCCAAGATCAGGCAGGGTGGCACTATGGCTACACCTTC
TRBV11-3,-,TRBD2,TRBJ2-1,CASSSGGAGEQFF,TGTGCCAGCAGCTCCGGGGGGGCAGGTGAGCAGTTCTTC
TRBV29-1,-,-,TRBJ1-4,CSVFFSTDGGEKLFF,TGCAGCGTTTTCTTCTCCACCGACGGGGGAGAAAAACTGTTTTTT
TRBV3-1/TRBV3-2,-,-,TRBJ1-2,CASSQGPGGGYTF,TGTGCCAGCAGCCAGGGCCCCGGGGGAGGCTACACCTTC
TRBV5-1,-,TRBD2,TRBJ2-1,CASSLWGTSGDYNEQFF,TGCGCCAGCAGCTTGTGGGGGACTAGCGGGGATTACAATGAGCAGTTCTTC
TRBV9,-,TRBD2,TRBJ2-1,CASSQDGGGVYEQFF,TGTGCCAGCAGCCAGGATGGCGGGGGAGTCTATGAGCAGTTCTTC
TRBV7-3,-,TRBD1,TRBJ2-1,CASSPGTGSDNEQFF,TGTGCCAGCAGCCCGGGGACAGGGTCCGACAATGAGCAGTTCTTC
TRBV18,-,-,TRBJ2-2,CASSPASANTGELFF,TGTGCCAGCTCACCGGCCAGTGCGAACACCGGGGAGCTGTTTTTT
TRBV12-3/TRBV12-4,-,TRBD1,TRBJ1-5,CASSFYRDSLVHF,TGTGCCAGCAGTTTTTACCGGGACAGTTTAGTGCATTTT
TRBV6-6,-,-,TRBJ1-2,CASSTRTEDYGYTF,TGTGCCAGCAGTACCCGGACAGAAGACTATGGCTACACCTTC
TRBV11-2,-,-,TRBJ1-2,CASSTRPSGWGYTF,TGTGCCAGCAGCACCCGACCGTCGGGATGGGGCTACACCTTC
TRBV3-1/TRBV3-2,-,TRBD2,TRBJ2-5,CASSQGVERGAGETQYF,TGTGCCAGCAGCCAAGGGGTCGAGCGGGGGGCCGGAGAGACCCAGTACTTC
TRBV4-1,once,TRBD1,TRBJ2-7,CASSPVRDSVFSYEQYF,TGCGCCAGCAGCCCTGTAAGGGACAGCGTTTTCTCCTACGAGCAGTACTTC
TRBV5-1,-,-,TRBJ1-3,CASSLGGNSGNTIYF,TGCGCCAGCAGCTTGGGAGGGAACTCTGGAAACACCATATATTTT
TRBV20-1,-,-,TRBJ2-7,CSASFGEAKAYEQYF,TGCAGTGCTAGTTTCGGGGAGGCTAAAGCCTACGAGCAGTACTTC
TRBV23-1,-,TRBD1,TRBJ1-1,CASSPLGVGDRTEAFF,TGCGCCAGCAGTCCTCTCGGGGTGGGGGACAGAACTGAAGCTTTCTTT